This is a list of T cell receptor beta chains from one sample in a study of cytomegalovirus exposure and HLA in healthy donors. The assay was immunoSEQ multiplex PCR, and TCRdb's table has in-frame clones only and misses some. The table lists some 130,000 clones, around 9.7% of them singletons. Source material: PBMCs. These receptors originate from a man aged 45 to 65 in good health and CMV-seronegative. Each CDR3 is given with its conserved first and last residue. D genes are given only for firm matches. Part of the rows lack a size; the others show once, few, many or a class for expanded clones.

clone_size | j_call | v_call | d_call | cdr3_length | cdr3_nt | cdr3_aa
few | TRBJ1-3 | TRBV6-6 | NA | 16 | TGTGCCAGCAGTTACCAGGTTGACTACTCTGGAAACACCATATATTTT | CASSYQVDYSGNTIYF
few | TRBJ2-7 | TRBV29-1 | NA | 15 | TGCAGCGTCATATCCCCCCCGCAGTCAGTCTACGAGCAGTACTTC | CSVISPPQSVYEQYF
few | TRBJ1-2 | TRBV10-2 | NA | 17 | TGCGCCATCCCCACTACCAGGGGCAGGGTAGGGTTGGATGGCTACACCTTC | CAIPTTRGRVGLDGYTF
few | TRBJ2-3 | TRBV18 | NA | 13 | TGTGCCAGCTCTCCCCAGTCCACAGATACGCAGTATTTT | CASSPQSTDTQYF
few | TRBJ1-2 | TRBV7-8 | TRBD1 | 15 | TGTGCCAGCAGCTCCTCACAGGGGGCTTGGTATGGCTACACCTTC | CASSSSQGAWYGYTF
NA | TRBJ2-1 | TRBV6-1 | NA | 14 | TGTGCCAGCAGCGAGACTAGAGTGGGCAATGAGCAGTTCTTC | CASSETRVGNEQFF
NA | TRBJ1-2 | TRBV5-1 | NA | 13 | TGCGCCAGCAGCCCGGGGATTGGCTATGGCTACACCTTC | CASSPGIGYGYTF
NA | TRBJ1-5 | TRBV7-2 | TRBD1 | 16 | TGTGCCAGCAGCTCCGTGGCCGGGACAGGCGGCACAACCCAGCATTTT | CASSSVAGTGGTTQHF
NA | TRBJ2-5 | TRBV6-5 | NA | 15 | TGTGCCAGCAGTTACTCGCAGGGGGGACAAGAGACCCAGTACTTC | CASSYSQGGQETQYF
NA | TRBJ2-1 | TRBV9 | NA | 17 | TGTGCCAGCAGCGTAGACTTCGGGCAGGGGATCTACAATGAGCAGTTCTTC | CASSVDFGQGIYNEQFF
few | TRBJ1-3 | TRBV10-2 | NA | 15 | TGCGCCAGCAGCCAAGTCCGGGACTCTGGAAACACCATATATTTT | CASSQVRDSGNTIYF
NA | TRBJ2-1 | TRBV15 | TRBD2 | 16 | TGTGCCACCAGCAGGCCGACTAGCGGGAGTTGGGATGAGCAGTTCTTC | CATSRPTSGSWDEQFF
NA | TRBJ2-7 | TRBV27 | NA | 14 | TGTGCCAGCAGTTTACAGGACAGAACCTACGAGCAGTACTTC | CASSLQDRTYEQYF
NA | TRBJ2-1 | TRBV7-3 | NA | 14 | TGTGCCAGCAGCTTAGAGAGCGGAAGCAATGAGCAGTTCTTC | CASSLESGSNEQFF
NA | TRBJ2-3 | TRBV29-1 | TRBD2 | 13 | TGCAGCGTTGAGGGAGGGAGCACAGATACGCAGTATTTT | CSVEGGSTDTQYF
few | TRBJ1-1 | TRBV9 | TRBD1 | 12 | TGTGCCAGCAGCCCCCGGACAGGGAGAGCTTTCTTT | CASSPRTGRAFF
few | TRBJ2-7 | TRBV6-5 | TRBD2 | 14 | TGTGCCAGCGGAACTAGCGGAGGCCCCTACGAGCAGTACTTC | CASGTSGGPYEQYF
few | TRBJ2-1 | TRBV6-5 | NA | 13 | TGTGCCAGCAGTCTCCATCATCCGGGTGAGCAGTTCTTC | CASSLHHPGEQFF
NA | TRBJ1-4 | TRBV7-9 | NA | 14 | TGTGCCAGCAGCTTAGACAGGGCTAATGAAAAACTGTTTTTT | CASSLDRANEKLFF
NA | TRBJ1-1 | TRBV6-1 | NA | 12 | TGTGCCAGCAGTAATTATAACACTGAAGCTTTCTTT | CASSNYNTEAFF
NA | TRBJ1-5 | TRBV5-1 | NA | 14 | TGCGCCAGCAGCCTTACTGGAGGGATTCAGCCCCAGCATTTT | CASSLTGGIQPQHF
NA | TRBJ1-6 | TRBV19 | NA | 15 | TGTGCCAGTAGTCCACCCTCAGGGTTTAATTCACCCCTCCACTTT | CASSPPSGFNSPLHF
few | TRBJ1-3 | TRBV30 | NA | 15 | TGTGCCTGGAGTGTCCCCAATTGGCCCGGAAACACCATATATTTT | CAWSVPNWPGNTIYF
few | TRBJ2-3 | TRBV19 | NA | 17 | TGTGCCAGTAGTACGAACCTAGGGGAAGTTGACACAGATACGCAGTATTTT | CASSTNLGEVDTDTQYF
few | TRBJ1-5 | TRBV19 | TRBD1 | 15 | TGTGCCAGTAGTGGACAGGGAGGGTTCAATCAGCCCCAGCATTTT | CASSGQGGFNQPQHF
few | TRBJ2-5 | TRBV4-1 | TRBD2 | 17 | TGCGCCAGCAGCCTTTTCGTCCTCGGGGGGGCCGAGGAGACCCAGTACTTC | CASSLFVLGGAEETQYF
NA | TRBJ2-7 | TRBV11-2 | NA | 14 | TGTGCCAGCAGCTTAAGACAGAGCTCCTACGAGCAGTACTTC | CASSLRQSSYEQYF
NA | TRBJ2-7 | TRBV7-9 | TRBD1 | 14 | TGTGCCAGCAGCACGGACAGGGACCCCTACGAGCAGTACTTC | CASSTDRDPYEQYF
NA | TRBJ2-3 | TRBV25-1 | NA | 13 | TGTGCCAGCAGTGACAGGGTGCCCGATACGCAGTATTTT | CASSDRVPDTQYF
many | TRBJ1-4 | TRBV6-5 | TRBD1 | 14 | TGTGCCAGCAGGGGGACAGGTGTTAATGAAAAACTGTTTTTT | CASRGTGVNEKLFF
few | TRBJ1-1 | TRBV25-1 | NA | 12 | TGTGCCAGCAGTAGGGGAAACACTGAAGCTTTCTTT | CASSRGNTEAFF
few | TRBJ2-4 | TRBV5-1 | TRBD1 | 14 | TGCGCCAGCAGCTGGACAGGGGGCGGGAACATTCAGTACTTC | CASSWTGGGNIQYF
NA | TRBJ2-7 | TRBV5-1 | TRBD2 | 15 | TGCGCCAGCAGCATTAGCGGGGCGAGCTCCTACGAGCAGTACTTC | CASSISGASSYEQYF
few | TRBJ1-1 | TRBV29-1 | NA | 13 | TGCAGCGCTCTACAGGGCCCTGACACTGAAGCTTTCTTT | CSALQGPDTEAFF
few | TRBJ1-1 | TRBV9 | NA | 14 | TGTGCCAGCAGCGTAGGACCCGGAGACACTGAAGCTTTCTTT | CASSVGPGDTEAFF
NA | TRBJ2-1 | TRBV11-2 | TRBD2 | 14 | TGTGCCAGCAGCTCGACTAGCGCGGGCAATGAGCAGTTCTTC | CASSSTSAGNEQFF
NA | TRBJ1-1 | TRBV9 | TRBD1 | 15 | TGTGCCAGCAGCCCCCGGGCAGGGGGACGAACTGAAGCTTTCTTT | CASSPRAGGRTEAFF
NA | TRBJ1-4 | TRBV30 | NA | 15 | TGTGCCTGGAGTGAGATAGGAGTCCTTAATGAAAAACTGTTTTTT | CAWSEIGVLNEKLFF
NA | TRBJ2-7 | TRBV28 | TRBD1 | 16 | TGTGCCAGCAGTTTGGGACAGGGGGCAACGTCCTACGAGCAGTACTTC | CASSLGQGATSYEQYF
NA | TRBJ2-2 | TRBV9 | TRBD1 | 16 | TGTGCCAGCAGCCCCCGGGGGACAGGGGACACCGGGGAGCTGTTTTTT | CASSPRGTGDTGELFF
once | TRBJ2-7 | TRBV28 | TRBD2 | 15 | TGTGCCAGCAGTTTACCAGGGACTAGTACCTACGAGCAGTACTTC | CASSLPGTSTYEQYF
few | TRBJ2-5 | TRBV10-3 | NA | 13 | TGTGCCATCAGGATAGAGCCGCAAGAGACCCAGTACTTC | CAIRIEPQETQYF
NA | TRBJ1-6 | TRBV10-3 | TRBD1 | 16 | TGTGCCATCAGTGAGCTTGGACAGGGGGCGAATTCACCCCTCCACTTT | CAISELGQGANSPLHF
NA | TRBJ2-3 | TRBV19 | TRBD2 | 16 | TGTGCCAGTAGTATCCCCGGGAGGGGGGCTGGAGATACGCAGTATTTT | CASSIPGRGAGDTQYF
few | TRBJ2-5 | TRBV5-1 | NA | 14 | TGCGCCAGCAGCTCCGCCCTGGGGGGAGAGACCCAGTACTTC | CASSSALGGETQYF
NA | TRBJ2-7 | TRBV7-2 | NA | 13 | TGTGCCAGCAGCTTAGATCAGACTACTGGGCAGTACTTC | CASSLDQTTGQYF
NA | TRBJ2-5 | TRBV19 | NA | 14 | TGTGCCAGTAGTATCGGCCCAGGGCAAGAGACCCAGTACTTC | CASSIGPGQETQYF
few | TRBJ1-1 | TRBV5-4 | NA | 15 | TGTGCCAGCACCACGGGATGGCAGATGAACACTGAAGCTTTCTTT | CASTTGWQMNTEAFF
few | TRBJ2-2 | TRBV10-2 | NA | 14 | TGCGCCAGCAGTGACCCGTCAGGGGCCGGGGAGCTGTTTTTT | CASSDPSGAGELFF
NA | TRBJ2-7 | TRBV2 | TRBD1 | 14 | TGTGCCAGCAGGGGGACAGGTAACCCCTACGAGCAGTACTTC | CASRGTGNPYEQYF
few | TRBJ1-2 | TRBV28 | TRBD1 | 15 | TGTGCCAGCAGTTCCTCTCCGACAGGGACCCCTCATTACACCTTC | CASSSSPTGTPHYTF
NA | TRBJ2-1 | TRBV4-1 | TRBD2 | 18 | TGCGCCAGCAGCCAAGGGGGCGTAGCGGGACCTATCTACAATGAGCAGTTCTTC | CASSQGGVAGPIYNEQFF
NA | TRBJ1-6 | TRBV30 | NA | 13 | TGTGCCTGGACGGGTCGTGATGATTCACCCCTCCACTTT | CAWTGRDDSPLHF